This T cell receptor beta chain is drawn from a study of blood T cell repertoires in COVID-19. This CDR3 has 13 amino acids. Germline CDR1 is SQVTM and CDR2 is ANQGSEA. Trimming removed 5 bases at V and 7 bases at J, with 15 bases between. Data came from immunoSEQ multiplex PCR; TCRdb stores just in-frame clones and leaves some out. The sample lists tens of thousands of clones; around 86% were seen once. The sequence was obtained from a woman aged 55-70 years with acute or convalescent COVID-19. The sequenced material came from peripheral blood. The chain links TRBV29-1 to TRBJ2-1; a weak D match, TRBD1 (6 bases). CDR3 sequence reads: CSVTQGNKNEQFF. The CDR3 bases are TGCAGCGTTACCCAGGGGAATAAAAATGAGCAGTTCTTC.